This T cell receptor (beta chain) appears in the sequencing data of a study of molecular identifiers for immune sequencing clone quantification. This clonotype was detected only a few times. Listed TCR primers and previously described methods were used for bulk TCR libraries. MiXCR was run by TCRdb on the PCR reads, yielding one entry per CDR3 protein. The profile shows nearly 8,500 distinct CDR3 sequences, about 30% of them singletons. As CD8+CD4-CCR7+CD45RA+ cells, naive CD8 T cells were sorted. Per germline, CDR1 SGHKS and CDR2 YYEKEE (reference sequence). The CDR3 spans 14 residues. Trimming removed 2 bases from V and 6 bases from J, with 11 bases in between.

This chain links TRBV5-5 with TRBJ1-4, with D possibly matching TRBD1 (6 bases). This receptor was taken from a human donor in good health. Some libraries in this study had Jurkat cell RNA spiked in. The source material was naive CD8+ T cells from blood, with Jurkat cell RNA spiked in. This sample's subset: FACS-sorted CD8+CD4-CCR7+CD45RA+ naive T cells. The CDR3 loop reads CASSLNREHEKLFF. The CDR3 nucleotides read TGTGCCAGCAGCTTAAACAGGGAACATGAAAAACTGTTTTTT.